This T cell receptor (beta chain) is drawn from a study of T cell responses to AZD1222 COVID-19 vaccine. The study, taken as a whole, reports: Nearly half of spike-specific TCRs reportedly target variant regions that are unmutated in the B.1.351 and B.1.1.7 variants. There were mostly white British donors and more females than males, and clonal diversity was possibly underestimated. The number of AZD1222 recipients seropositive at baseline was only 6 or 7.

Concerning this clone itself: Its cognate antigen is unknown. Other DNA sequences from this sample encode an identical CDR3 as well.

Between the trimmed V and J ends, which lost 2 bases and 0 bases, there was a span of 2 bases. This CDR3 has 13 residues. Germline V gene lookup returns CDR1 MNHEY and CDR2 SMNVEV (reference sequence). The table came from immunoSEQ multiplex PCR; TCRdb's copy has only in-frame clones and leaves some out. The table has about 130,000 clones, approximately 90% seen once. The sequence came from an adult in good health. The sample consisted of peripheral blood, taken on day 0 of AZD1222 vaccination. The chain is built from TRBV27 and TRBJ1-5, with D unclear. The CDR3 protein is CASSLGSNQPQHF. The CDR3 coding sequence is TGTGCCAGCAGTTTAGGTAGCAATCAGCCCCAGCATTTT.